This is a list of T cell receptor beta chains from one sample in a study of blood T cells in healthy people across ages. TCRdb used MiXCR to reprocess the 5' RACE reads, holding one entry per CDR3 protein. This sample has approximately 810,000 distinct CDR3 sequences, with 25% to 35% found just once. The sequencing input was blood. The receptors shown here come from a woman of 80 years or more in good health. Both conserved end residues are part of each CDR3. A D gene is named only where the DNA matches it firmly. Expanded clones are given a class, and other clones once, few, many or no size at all.

TRBV7-2,NA,TRBJ2-7,NA,CTSSLGGSLTYEQYF,TGTACCAGCAGCTTAGGAGGGAGTCTCACCTACGAGCAGTACTTC
TRBV12-3/TRBV12-4,many,TRBJ2-4,TRBD2,CASSLGGVGGRGIQYF,TGTGCCAGCAGTTTGGGGGGGGTCGGTGGGAGGGGCATTCAGTACTTC
TRBV20-1,NA,TRBJ1-2,NA,CSAEPYVGTF,TGCAGTGCTGAACCCTATGTGGGGACCTTC
TRBV9,many,TRBJ1-2,NA,CASSAGSGMGDYGYTF,TGTGCCAGCAGCGCTGGGTCGGGGATGGGGGACTATGGCTACACCTTC
TRBV18,few,TRBJ2-7,NA,CASSPKSAGSYEQYF,TGTGCCAGCTCACCAAAGTCCGCAGGATCCTACGAGCAGTACTTC
TRBV3-1,many,TRBJ2-1,NA,CASSQEGVNEQFF,TGTGCCAGCAGCCAAGAAGGTGTGAATGAGCAGTTCTTC
TRBV15,many,TRBJ1-2,NA,CATSRDGVGGYGYTF,TGTGCCACCAGCAGAGATGGGGTCGGGGGATATGGCTACACCTTC
TRBV29-1,few,TRBJ1-2,TRBD1,CSTVVFRDRPSQDGYTF,TGCAGCACAGTGGTTTTCCGGGACAGGCCCTCACAGGATGGCTACACCTTC
TRBV6-6,many,TRBJ2-1,TRBD1,CASSSGTGGNEQFF,TGTGCCAGCAGTTCCGGGACAGGGGGCAATGAGCAGTTCTTC
TRBV28,few,TRBJ1-5,TRBD1,CASSSPSGGDQPQHF,TGTGCCAGCAGTTCTCCCTCAGGGGGGGATCAGCCCCAGCATTTT
TRBV5-5,many,TRBJ2-5,NA,CASSLEDVVETQYF,TGTGCCAGCAGCTTAGAGGACGTGGTGGAGACCCAGTACTTC
TRBV20-1,few,TRBJ2-3,TRBD2,CSARVASGRTDTQYF,TGCAGTGCTAGGGTGGCTAGCGGACGCACAGATACGCAGTATTTT
TRBV20-1,NA,TRBJ2-1,TRBD2,CSARVPSGGYNEQFF,TGCAGTGCTAGAGTCCCCAGCGGGGGGTACAATGAGCAGTTCTTC
TRBV7-2,many,TRBJ1-2,NA,CASSLDRSEGGYTF,TGTGCCAGCAGCTTAGACAGGTCGGAAGGGGGCTACACCTTC
TRBV11-2,NA,TRBJ2-5,TRBD2,CASSLREDQETQYF,TGTGCCAGCAGCTTGCGGGAGGACCAAGAGACCCAGTACTTC
TRBV20-1,once,TRBJ2-3,NA,CSASKTGDTQYF,TGCAGTGCGTCAAAAACGGGAGATACGCAGTATTTT
TRBV20-1,once,TRBJ2-7,TRBD1,CSARRQGTSYEQYF,TGCAGTGCTAGACGACAGGGAACCTCCTACGAGCAGTACTTC
TRBV18,many,TRBJ2-6,TRBD1,CASSPTGQPSGANVLTF,TGTGCCAGCTCACCTACGGGACAGCCCTCTGGGGCCAACGTCCTGACTTTC
TRBV4-3,many,TRBJ2-3,TRBD2,CASSPSSSGRTQYF,TGCGCCAGCAGCCCCTCCTCTAGCGGTCGTACGCAGTATTTT
TRBV24-1,NA,TRBJ2-3,NA,CATSDPGSTSTDTQYF,TGTGCCACCAGTGATCCGGGGTCCACTAGCACAGATACGCAGTATTTT
TRBV9,many,TRBJ2-3,NA,CASSASPLSTDTQYF,TGTGCCAGCAGCGCGTCTCCTCTTAGCACAGATACGCAGTATTTT
TRBV6-2/TRBV6-3,NA,TRBJ1-5,NA,CASSFPSVNSNQPQHF,TGTGCCAGCAGTTTCCCATCGGTTAATAGCAATCAGCCCCAGCATTTT
TRBV28,many,TRBJ2-3,NA,CASRFPGGTDTQYF,TGTGCCAGCAGGTTCCCGGGGGGCACAGATACGCAGTATTTT
TRBV7-6,NA,TRBJ2-3,NA,CASSRPGGGRGTDTQYF,TGTGCCAGCAGCCGGCCAGGGGGGGGCCGGGGCACAGATACGCAGTATTTT
TRBV5-6,many,TRBJ2-1,NA,CASSLGWTTYNEQFF,TGTGCCAGCAGCTTGGGTTGGACAACCTACAATGAGCAGTTCTTC
TRBV12-3/TRBV12-4,many,TRBJ1-5,NA,CASSVQPNQPQHF,TGTGCCAGCAGTGTACAGCCCAATCAGCCCCAGCATTTT
TRBV3-1,NA,TRBJ2-5,TRBD2,CASSQDVGGKKWYF,TGTGCCAGCAGCCAAGATGTGGGGGGGAAGAAGTGGTACTTC
TRBV27,once,TRBJ1-6,TRBD1,CASSQRDSWRPLHF,TGTGCCAGCAGTCAAAGGGACAGCTGGAGGCCCCTCCACTTT
TRBV18,many,TRBJ2-1,NA,CASCLTDSAWNEQFF,TGTGCCAGCTGCTTAACTGACTCAGCCTGGAATGAGCAGTTCTTC
TRBV19,few,TRBJ1-2,NA,CASSLGTIPYGGYTF,TGTGCCAGTAGTTTGGGCACCATCCCTTATGGTGGCTACACCTTC
TRBV18,NA,TRBJ2-5,TRBD2,CASSPLPAGDGQETQYF,TGTGCCAGCTCACCCCTCCCGGCGGGGGACGGCCAAGAGACCCAGTACTTC
TRBV6-6,NA,TRBJ2-2,NA,CASSYPDRSSVGRELFF,TGTGCCAGCAGTTACCCGGACAGAAGTTCCGTTGGGCGGGAGCTGTTTTTT
TRBV6-5,once,TRBJ2-1,TRBD2,CASSYSSGTSDNEQFF,TGTGCCAGCAGTTACTCGTCTGGGACTAGCGACAATGAGCAGTTCTTC
TRBV20-1,few,TRBJ1-2,TRBD1,CSASYLSQGARYDRDGYTF,TGCAGTGCTAGTTACTTATCTCAGGGGGCTCGCTATGACCGGGATGGCTACACCTTC
TRBV5-1,NA,TRBJ2-3,NA,CASSFERCTDTQYF,TGCGCCAGCAGCTTTGAACGGTGCACAGATACGCAGTATTTT
TRBV5-1,many,TRBJ2-5,TRBD2,CASSKAGVQETQYF,TGCGCCAGCAGCAAAGCGGGGGTACAAGAGACCCAGTACTTC
TRBV27,NA,TRBJ2-5,NA,CASSLRSEGEETQYF,TGTGCCAGCAGTTTAAGGTCAGAGGGAGAGGAGACCCAGTACTTC
TRBV2,many,TRBJ1-6,TRBD1,CASSLRRGTDNSPLHF,TGTGCCAGCAGCCTCCGGAGGGGGACAGATAATTCACCCCTCCACTTT
TRBV6-5,many,TRBJ2-1,NA,CASRNRGGSSYNEQFF,TGTGCCAGCAGGAACAGGGGGGGAAGCTCCTACAATGAGCAGTTCTTC